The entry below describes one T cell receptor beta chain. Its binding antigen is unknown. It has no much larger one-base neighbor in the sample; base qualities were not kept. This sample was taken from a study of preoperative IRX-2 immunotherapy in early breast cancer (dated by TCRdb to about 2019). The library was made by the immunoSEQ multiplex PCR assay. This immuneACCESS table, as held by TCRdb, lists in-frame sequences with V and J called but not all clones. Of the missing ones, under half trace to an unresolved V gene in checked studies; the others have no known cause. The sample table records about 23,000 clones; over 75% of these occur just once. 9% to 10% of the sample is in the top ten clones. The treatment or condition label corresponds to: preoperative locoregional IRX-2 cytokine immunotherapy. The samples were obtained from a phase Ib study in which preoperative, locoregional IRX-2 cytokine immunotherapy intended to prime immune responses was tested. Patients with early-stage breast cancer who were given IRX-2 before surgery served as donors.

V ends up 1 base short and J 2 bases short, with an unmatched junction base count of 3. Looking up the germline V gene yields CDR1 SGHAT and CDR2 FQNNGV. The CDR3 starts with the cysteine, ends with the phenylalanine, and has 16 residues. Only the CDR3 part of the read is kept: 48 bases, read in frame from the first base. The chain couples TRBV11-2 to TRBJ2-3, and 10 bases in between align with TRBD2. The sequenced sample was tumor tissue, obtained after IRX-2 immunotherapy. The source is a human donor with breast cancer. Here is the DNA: TGTGCCAGCAGCTTAGGGCTAGCGGGAGCCACAGATACGCAGTATTTT. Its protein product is CASSLGLAGATDTQYF.